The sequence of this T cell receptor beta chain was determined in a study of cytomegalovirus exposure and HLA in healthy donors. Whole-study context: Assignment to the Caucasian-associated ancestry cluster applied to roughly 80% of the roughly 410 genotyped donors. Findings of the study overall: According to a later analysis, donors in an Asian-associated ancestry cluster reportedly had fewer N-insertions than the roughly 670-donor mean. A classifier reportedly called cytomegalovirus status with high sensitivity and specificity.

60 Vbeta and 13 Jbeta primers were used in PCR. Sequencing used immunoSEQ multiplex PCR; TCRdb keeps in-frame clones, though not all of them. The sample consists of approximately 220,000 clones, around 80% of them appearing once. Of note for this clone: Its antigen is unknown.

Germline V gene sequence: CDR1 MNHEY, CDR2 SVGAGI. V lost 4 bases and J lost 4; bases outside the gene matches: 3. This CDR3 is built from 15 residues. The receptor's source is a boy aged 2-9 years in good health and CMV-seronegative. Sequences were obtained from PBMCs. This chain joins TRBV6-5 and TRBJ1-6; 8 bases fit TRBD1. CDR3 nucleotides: TGTGCCAGCAGTTTGGGGACAGGATATAATTCACCCCTCCACTTT. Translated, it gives CASSLGTGYNSPLHF.